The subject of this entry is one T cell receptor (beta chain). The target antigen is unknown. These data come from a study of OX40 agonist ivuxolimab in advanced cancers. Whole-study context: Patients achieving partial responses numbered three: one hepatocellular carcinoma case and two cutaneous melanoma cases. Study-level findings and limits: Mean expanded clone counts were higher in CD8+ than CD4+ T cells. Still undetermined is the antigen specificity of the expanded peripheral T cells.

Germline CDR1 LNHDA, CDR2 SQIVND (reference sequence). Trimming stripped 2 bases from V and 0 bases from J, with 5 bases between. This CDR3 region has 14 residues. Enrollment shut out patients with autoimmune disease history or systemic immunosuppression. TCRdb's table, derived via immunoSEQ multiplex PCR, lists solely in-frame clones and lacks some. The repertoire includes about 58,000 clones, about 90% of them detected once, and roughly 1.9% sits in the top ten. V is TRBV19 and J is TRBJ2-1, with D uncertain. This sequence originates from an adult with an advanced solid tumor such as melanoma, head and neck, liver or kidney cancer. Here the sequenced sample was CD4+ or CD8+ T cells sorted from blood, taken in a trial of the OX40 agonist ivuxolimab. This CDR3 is CASSIIGSYNEQFF. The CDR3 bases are TGTGCCAGTAGTATAATTGGCTCCTACAATGAGCAGTTCTTC.